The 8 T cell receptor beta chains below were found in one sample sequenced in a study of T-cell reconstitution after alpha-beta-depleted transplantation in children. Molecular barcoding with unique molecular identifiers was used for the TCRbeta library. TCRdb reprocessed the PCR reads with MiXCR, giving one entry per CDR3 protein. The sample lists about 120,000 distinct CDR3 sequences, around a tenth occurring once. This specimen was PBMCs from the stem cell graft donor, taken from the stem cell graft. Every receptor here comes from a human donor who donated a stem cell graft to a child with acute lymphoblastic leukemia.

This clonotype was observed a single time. CDR3 amino acids: CASTEGLRTEAFF. Here the CDR3 DNA reads TGTGCCAGCACAGAGGGCTTGAGGACTGAAGCTTTCTTT. The rearrangement joins TRBV6-6 to TRBJ1-1; D is undetermined. Germline CDR1 is MNHNY and CDR2 is SVGAGI (reference sequence). The CDR3 covers 13 residues. Trimming stripped 7 bases from V and 5 bases from J, with 14 bases between.

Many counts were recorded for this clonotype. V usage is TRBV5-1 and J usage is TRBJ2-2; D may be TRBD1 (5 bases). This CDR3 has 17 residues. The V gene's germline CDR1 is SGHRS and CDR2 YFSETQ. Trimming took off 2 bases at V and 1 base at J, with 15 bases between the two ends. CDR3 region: CASSFGLLGRNTGELFF. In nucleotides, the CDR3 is TGCGCCAGCAGCTTTGGGTTGCTGGGGCGGAACACCGGGGAGCTGTTTTTT.

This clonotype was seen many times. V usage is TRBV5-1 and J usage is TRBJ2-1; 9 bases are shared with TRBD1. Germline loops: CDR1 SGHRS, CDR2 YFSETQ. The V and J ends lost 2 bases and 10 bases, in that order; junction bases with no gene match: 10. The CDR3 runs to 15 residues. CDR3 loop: CASSFSGTGSDEQFF. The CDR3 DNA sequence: TGCGCCAGCAGCTTCTCCGGGACAGGGTCTGACGAGCAGTTCTTC.

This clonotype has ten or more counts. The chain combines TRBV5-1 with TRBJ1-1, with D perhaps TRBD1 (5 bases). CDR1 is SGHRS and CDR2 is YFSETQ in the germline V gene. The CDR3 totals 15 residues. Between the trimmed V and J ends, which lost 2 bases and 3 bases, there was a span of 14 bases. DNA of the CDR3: TGCGCCAGCAGCTTAACACCGGGACCCCACACTGAAGCTTTCTTT. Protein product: CASSLTPGPHTEAFF.

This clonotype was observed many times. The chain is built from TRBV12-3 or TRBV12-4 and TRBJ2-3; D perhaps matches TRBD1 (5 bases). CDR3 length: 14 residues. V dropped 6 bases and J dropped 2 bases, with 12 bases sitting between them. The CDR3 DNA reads TGTGCCAGCAGAACAGGAAGTCTCACAGATACGCAGTATTTT. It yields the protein CASRTGSLTDTQYF.

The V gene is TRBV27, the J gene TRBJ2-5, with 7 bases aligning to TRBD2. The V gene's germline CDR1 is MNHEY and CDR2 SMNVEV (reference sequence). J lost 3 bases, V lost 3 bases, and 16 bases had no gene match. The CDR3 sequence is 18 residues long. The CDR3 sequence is CASSFVGTALRGEETQYF. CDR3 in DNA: TGTGCCAGCAGTTTCGTTGGGACGGCGCTCCGGGGGGAAGAGACCCAGTACTTC.

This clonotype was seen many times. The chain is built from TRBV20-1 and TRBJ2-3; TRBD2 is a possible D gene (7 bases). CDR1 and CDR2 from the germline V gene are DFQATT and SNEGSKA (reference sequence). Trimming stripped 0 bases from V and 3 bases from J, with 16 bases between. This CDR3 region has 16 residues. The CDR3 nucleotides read TGCAGTGCTAGAGATCGGTGGGGGGGCCCAACAGATACGCAGTATTTT. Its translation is CSARDRWGGPTDTQYF.

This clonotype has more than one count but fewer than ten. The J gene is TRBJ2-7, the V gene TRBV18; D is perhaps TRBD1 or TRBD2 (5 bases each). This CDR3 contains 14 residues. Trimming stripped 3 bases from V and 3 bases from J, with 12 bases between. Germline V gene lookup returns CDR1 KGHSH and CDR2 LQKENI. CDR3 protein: CASSPGAGFYEQYF. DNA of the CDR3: TGTGCCAGCTCACCCGGGGCAGGGTTCTACGAGCAGTACTTC. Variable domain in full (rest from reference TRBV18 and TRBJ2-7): NAGVMQNPRHLVRRRGQEARLRCSPMKGHSHVYWYRQLPEEGLKFMVYLQKENIIDESGMPKERFSAEFPKEGPSILRIQQVVRGDSAAYFCASSPGAGFYEQYFGPGTRLTVT.